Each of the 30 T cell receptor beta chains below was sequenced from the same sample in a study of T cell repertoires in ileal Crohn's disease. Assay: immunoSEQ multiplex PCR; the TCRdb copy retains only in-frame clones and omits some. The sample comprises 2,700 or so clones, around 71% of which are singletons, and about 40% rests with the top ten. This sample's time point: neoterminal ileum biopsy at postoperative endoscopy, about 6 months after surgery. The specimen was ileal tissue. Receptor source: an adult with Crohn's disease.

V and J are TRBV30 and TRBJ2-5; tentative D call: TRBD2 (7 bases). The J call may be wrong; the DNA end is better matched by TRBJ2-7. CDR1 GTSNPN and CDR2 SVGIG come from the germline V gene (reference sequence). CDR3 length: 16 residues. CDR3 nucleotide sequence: TGTGCCTGGAGTGTACGGGGAGGGGGGCCCTCCTACGAGCAGTACTTC. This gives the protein CAWSVRGGGPSYEQYF.

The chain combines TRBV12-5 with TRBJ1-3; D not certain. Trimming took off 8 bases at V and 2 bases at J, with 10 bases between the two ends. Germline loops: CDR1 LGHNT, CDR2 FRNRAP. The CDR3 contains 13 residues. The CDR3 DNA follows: TGTGCTAGTTTCCTCTCCGCTGGAAACACCATATATTTT. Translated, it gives CASFLSAGNTIYF. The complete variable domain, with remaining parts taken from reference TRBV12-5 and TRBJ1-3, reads DARVTQTPRHKVTEMGQEVTMRCQPILGHNTVFWYRQTMMQGLELLAYFRNRAPLDDSGMPKDRFSAEMPDATLATLKIQPSEPRDSAVYFCASFLSAGNTIYFGEGSWLTVV.

The CDR3 coding sequence is TGTGCCAGCAGCTTCCAGGATAATCAGCCCCAGCATTTT. Translated: CASSFQDNQPQHF. The rearrangement uses TRBV7-2 and TRBJ1-5; D remains ambiguous. V was trimmed by 3 bases and J by 4 bases, leaving 7 bases between them. The CDR3 covers 13 residues. CDR1 and CDR2 from the germline V gene are SGHTA and FQGNSA.

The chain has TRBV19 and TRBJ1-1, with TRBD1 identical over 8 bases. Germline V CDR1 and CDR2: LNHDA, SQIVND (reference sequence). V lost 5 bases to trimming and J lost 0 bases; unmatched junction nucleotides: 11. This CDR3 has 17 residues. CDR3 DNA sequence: TGTGCCAGTAGTCGTTCTTTGACAGGGGAGTTGAACACTGAAGCTTTCTTT. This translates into CASSRSLTGELNTEAFF. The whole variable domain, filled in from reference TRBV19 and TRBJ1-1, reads DGGITQSPKYLFRKEGQNVTLSCEQNLNHDAMYWYRQDPGQGLRLIYYSQIVNDFQKGDIAEGYSVSREKKESFPLTVTSAQKNPTAFYLCASSRSLTGELNTEAFFGQGTRLTVV.

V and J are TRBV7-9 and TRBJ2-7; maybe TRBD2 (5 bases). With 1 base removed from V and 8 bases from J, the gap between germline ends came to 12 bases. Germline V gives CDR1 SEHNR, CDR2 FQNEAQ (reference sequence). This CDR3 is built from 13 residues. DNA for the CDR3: TGTGCCAGCAGCTTAGGTACCGGGGTCCAGCAGTACTTC. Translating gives CASSLGTGVQQYF.

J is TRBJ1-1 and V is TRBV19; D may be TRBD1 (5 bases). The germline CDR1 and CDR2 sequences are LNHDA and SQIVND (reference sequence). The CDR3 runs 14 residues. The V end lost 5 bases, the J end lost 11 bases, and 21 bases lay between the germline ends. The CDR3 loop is CASSRGRDTGTAFF. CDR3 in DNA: TGTGCCAGTAGTCGAGGTCGCGACACAGGAACGGCTTTCTTT.

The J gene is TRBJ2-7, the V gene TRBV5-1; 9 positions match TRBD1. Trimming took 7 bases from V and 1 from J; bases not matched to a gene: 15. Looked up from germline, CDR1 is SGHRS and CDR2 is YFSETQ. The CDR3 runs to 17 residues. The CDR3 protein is CASSPGQGLGFSYEQYF. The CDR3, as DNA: TGCGCCAGCTCGCCGGGACAGGGATTGGGTTTTTCCTACGAGCAGTACTTC. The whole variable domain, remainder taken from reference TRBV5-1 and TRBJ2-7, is KAGVTQTPRYLIKTRGQQVTLSCSPISGHRSVSWYQQTPGQGLQFLFEYFSETQRNKGNFPGRFSGRQFSNSRSEMNVSTLELGDSALYLCASSPGQGLGFSYEQYFGPGTRLTVT.

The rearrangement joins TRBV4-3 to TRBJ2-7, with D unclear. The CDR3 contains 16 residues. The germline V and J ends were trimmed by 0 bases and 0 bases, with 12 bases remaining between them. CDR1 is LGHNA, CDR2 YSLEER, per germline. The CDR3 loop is CASSQDRASSSYEQYF. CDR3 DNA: TGCGCCAGCAGCCAAGATCGTGCGTCGAGCTCCTACGAGCAGTACTTC.

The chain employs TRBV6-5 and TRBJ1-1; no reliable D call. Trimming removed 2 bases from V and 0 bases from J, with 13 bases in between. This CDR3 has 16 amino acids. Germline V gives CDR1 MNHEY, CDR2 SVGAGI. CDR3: CASSYTYSQMNTEAFF. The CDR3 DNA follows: TGTGCCAGCAGTTACACCTACAGCCAAATGAACACTGAAGCTTTCTTT.

CDR3 protein: CASSIAGSDTQYF. CDR3 nucleotide sequence: TGTGCCAGTAGTATAGCGGGGAGCGATACGCAGTATTTT. The rearrangement joins TRBV19 to TRBJ2-3, with a possible D match to TRBD2 (5 bases). This CDR3 is built from 13 residues. V was trimmed by 1 base and J by 6 bases, leaving 8 bases between them. Germline V gene lookup returns CDR1 LNHDA and CDR2 SQIVND (reference sequence).

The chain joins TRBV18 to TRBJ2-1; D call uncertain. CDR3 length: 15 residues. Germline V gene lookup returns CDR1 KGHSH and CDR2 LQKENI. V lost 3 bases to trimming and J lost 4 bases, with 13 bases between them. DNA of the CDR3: TGTGCCAGCTCACCTTCGGCAGGCTTATACAATGAGCAGTTCTTC. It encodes CASSPSAGLYNEQFF.

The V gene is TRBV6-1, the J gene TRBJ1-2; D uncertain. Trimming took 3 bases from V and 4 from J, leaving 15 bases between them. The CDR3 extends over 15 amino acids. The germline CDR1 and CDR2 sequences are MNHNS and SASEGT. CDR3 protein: CASSDLEGLVYGYTF. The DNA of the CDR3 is TGTGCCAGCAGTGATCTGGAGGGTCTCGTCTATGGCTACACCTTC.

The CDR3 nucleotides read TGCGCCAGCAGCTGGGACAGCTTCTACAATGAGCAGTTCTTC. Its translation is CASSWDSFYNEQFF. The rearrangement links TRBV5-1 to TRBJ2-1, with 7 bases that match TRBD1. CDR1 is SGHRS, CDR2 YFSETQ, per germline. The J segment lost 3 bases and the V segment lost 3 bases, leaving 3 bases of the junction unmatched. CDR3 length: 14 amino acids.

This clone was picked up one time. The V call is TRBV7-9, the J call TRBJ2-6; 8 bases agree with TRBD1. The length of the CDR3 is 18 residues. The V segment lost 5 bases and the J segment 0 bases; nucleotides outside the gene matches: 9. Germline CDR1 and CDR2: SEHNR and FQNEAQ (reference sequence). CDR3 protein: CASSLPGQASSGANVLTF. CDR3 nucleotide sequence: TGTGCCAGCAGCCTTCCGGGACAGGCTTCCTCTGGGGCCAACGTCCTGACTTTC.

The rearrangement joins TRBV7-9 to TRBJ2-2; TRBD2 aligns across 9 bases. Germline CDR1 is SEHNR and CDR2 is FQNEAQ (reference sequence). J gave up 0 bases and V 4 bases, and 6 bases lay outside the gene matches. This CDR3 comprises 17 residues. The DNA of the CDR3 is TGTGCCAGCAGCTCAACGGCGGGGGGGGCGAACACCGGGGAGCTGTTTTTT. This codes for CASSSTAGGANTGELFF. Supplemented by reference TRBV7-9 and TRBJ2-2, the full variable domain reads DTGVSQNPRHKITKRGQNVTFRCDPISEHNRLYWYRQTLGQGPEFLTYFQNEAQLEKSRLLSDRFSAERPKGSFSTLEIQRTEQGDSAMYLCASSSTAGGANTGELFFGEGSRLTVL.

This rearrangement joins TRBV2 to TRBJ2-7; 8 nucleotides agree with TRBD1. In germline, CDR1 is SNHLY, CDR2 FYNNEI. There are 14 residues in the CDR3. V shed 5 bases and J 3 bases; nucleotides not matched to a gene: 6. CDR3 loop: CASSSGTGLYEQYF. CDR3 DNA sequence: TGTGCCAGCAGTTCGGGGACAGGCCTCTACGAGCAGTACTTC.

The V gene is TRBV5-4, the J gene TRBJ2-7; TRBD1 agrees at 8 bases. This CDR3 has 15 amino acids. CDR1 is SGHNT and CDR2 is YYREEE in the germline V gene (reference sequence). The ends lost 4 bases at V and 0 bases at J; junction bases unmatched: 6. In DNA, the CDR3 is TGTGCCAGCAGCCCTGGACAGGGACACTCCTACGAGCAGTACTTC. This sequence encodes CASSPGQGHSYEQYF.

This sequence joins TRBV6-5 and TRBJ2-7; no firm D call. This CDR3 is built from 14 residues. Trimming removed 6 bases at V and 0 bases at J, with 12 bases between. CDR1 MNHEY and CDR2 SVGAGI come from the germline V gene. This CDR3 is CASRATRSSYEQYF. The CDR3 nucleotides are TGTGCCAGCAGGGCCACAAGGAGCTCCTACGAGCAGTACTTC.

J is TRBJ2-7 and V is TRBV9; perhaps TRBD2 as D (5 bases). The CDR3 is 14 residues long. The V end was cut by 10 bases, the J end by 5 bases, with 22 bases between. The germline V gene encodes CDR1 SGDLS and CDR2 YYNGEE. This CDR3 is CAGQPGIRRNEQYF. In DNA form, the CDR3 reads TGTGCCGGCCAGCCCGGGATCCGTAGGAACGAGCAGTACTTC.

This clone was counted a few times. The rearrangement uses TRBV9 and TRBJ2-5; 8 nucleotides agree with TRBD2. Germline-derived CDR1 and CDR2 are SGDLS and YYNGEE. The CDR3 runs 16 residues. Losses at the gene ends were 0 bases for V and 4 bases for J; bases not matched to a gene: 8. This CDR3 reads CASSVEGGLAGETQYF. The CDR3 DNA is TGTGCCAGCAGCGTAGAGGGGGGGCTAGCGGGAGAGACCCAGTACTTC.

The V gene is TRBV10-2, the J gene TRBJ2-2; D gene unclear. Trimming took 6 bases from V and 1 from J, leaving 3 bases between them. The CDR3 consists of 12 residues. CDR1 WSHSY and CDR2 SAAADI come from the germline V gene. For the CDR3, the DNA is TGCGCCAGCAGACAGAACACCGGGGAGCTGTTTTTT. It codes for CASRQNTGELFF.

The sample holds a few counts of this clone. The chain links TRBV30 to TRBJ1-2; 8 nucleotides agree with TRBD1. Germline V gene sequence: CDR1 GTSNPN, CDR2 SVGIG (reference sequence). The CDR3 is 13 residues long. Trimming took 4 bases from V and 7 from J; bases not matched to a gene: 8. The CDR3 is CAWTLGQGLGYTF. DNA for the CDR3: TGTGCCTGGACCTTAGGACAGGGTCTTGGCTACACCTTC.

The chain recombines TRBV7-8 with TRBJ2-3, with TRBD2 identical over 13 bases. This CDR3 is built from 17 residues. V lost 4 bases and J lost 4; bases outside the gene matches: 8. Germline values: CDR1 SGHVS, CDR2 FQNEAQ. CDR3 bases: TGTGCCAGCAGCTCGCATAAACTAGCGGGAGGGCCAGATACGCAGTATTTT. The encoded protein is CASSSHKLAGGPDTQYF. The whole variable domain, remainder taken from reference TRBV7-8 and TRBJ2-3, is GAGVSQSPRYKVAKRGQDVALRCDPISGHVSLFWYQQALGQGPEFLTYFQNEAQLDKSGLPSDRFFAERPEGSVSTLKIQRTQQEDSAVYLCASSSHKLAGGPDTQYFGPGTRLTVL.

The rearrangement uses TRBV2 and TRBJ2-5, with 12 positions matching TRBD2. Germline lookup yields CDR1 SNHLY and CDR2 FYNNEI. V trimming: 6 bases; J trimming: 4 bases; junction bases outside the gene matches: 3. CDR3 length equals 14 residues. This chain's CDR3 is CASSPGLAGETQYF. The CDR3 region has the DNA TGTGCCAGCAGCCCGGGACTAGCGGGAGAGACCCAGTACTTC.

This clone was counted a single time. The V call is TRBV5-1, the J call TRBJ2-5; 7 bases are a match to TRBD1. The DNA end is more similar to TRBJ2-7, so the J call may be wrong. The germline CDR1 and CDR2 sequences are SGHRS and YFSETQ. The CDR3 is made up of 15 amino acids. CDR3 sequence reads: CASSGAATGSYEQYF. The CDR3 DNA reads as TGCGCCAGCAGCGGTGCTGCGACAGGGTCCTACGAGCAGTACTTC.

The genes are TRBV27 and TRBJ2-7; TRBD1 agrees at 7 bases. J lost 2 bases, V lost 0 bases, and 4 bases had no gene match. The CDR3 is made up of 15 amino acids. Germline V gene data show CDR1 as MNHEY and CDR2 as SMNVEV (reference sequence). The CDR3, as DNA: TGTGCCAGCAGTTTATCCTCCGGGACAGCCTACGAGCAGTACTTC. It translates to CASSLSSGTAYEQYF.

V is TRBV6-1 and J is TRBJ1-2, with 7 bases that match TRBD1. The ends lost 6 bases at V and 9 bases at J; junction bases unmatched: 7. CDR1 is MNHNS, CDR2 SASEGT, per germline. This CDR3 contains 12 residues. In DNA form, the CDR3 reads TGTGCCAGCAGAACAGACAGGGAGAGCTACACCTTC. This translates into CASRTDRESYTF.

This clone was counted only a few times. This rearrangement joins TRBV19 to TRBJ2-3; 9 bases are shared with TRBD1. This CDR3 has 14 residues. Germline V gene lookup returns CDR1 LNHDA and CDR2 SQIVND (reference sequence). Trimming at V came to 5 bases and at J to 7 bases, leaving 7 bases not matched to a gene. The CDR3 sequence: CASSLRDREYTQYF. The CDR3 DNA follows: TGTGCCAGTAGTCTCCGGGACAGGGAGTATACGCAGTATTTT.

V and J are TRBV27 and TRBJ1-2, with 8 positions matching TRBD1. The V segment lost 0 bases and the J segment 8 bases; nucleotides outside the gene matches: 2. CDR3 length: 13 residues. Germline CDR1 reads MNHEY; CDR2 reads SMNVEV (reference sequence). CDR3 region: CASSLSTGEGYTF. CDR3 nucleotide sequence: TGTGCCAGCAGTTTATCGACAGGGGAAGGCTACACCTTC.

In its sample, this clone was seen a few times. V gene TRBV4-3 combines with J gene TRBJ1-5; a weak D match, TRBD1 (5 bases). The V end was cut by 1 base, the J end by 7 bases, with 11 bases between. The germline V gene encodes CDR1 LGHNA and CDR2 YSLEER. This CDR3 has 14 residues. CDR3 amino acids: CASSQGAQGQPQHF. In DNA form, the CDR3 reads TGCGCCAGCAGCCAAGGGGCCCAGGGCCAGCCCCAGCATTTT.